This paragraph covers one TCR beta chain sequence. This clonotype was recorded at least ten times. The specificity of this receptor is unknown. No qualities accompany the bases; no much larger clone lies one base away. The sample belongs to a study of T cell repertoires in cytomegalovirus infection (dated by TCRdb to the late 2010s). For context, the study as a whole: Peptide stimulations targeted recently identified HLA-C-restricted CMV epitopes, whose presentation resists viral immunomodulation, together with well-studied HLA-B-restricted epitopes. Because public TCR beta signatures pointed to carriage of CMV infection together with the matching HLA type, the HLA type of each donor mattered for the analysis.

The sequencer listed for this sample is Illumina HiSeq 1500. The public reads were reanalyzed by TCRdb: fastp trimming at Q25, MiXCR alignment, in-frame beta chains only. One record per CDR3 amino acid sequence lists the most common genes and DNA. Present in this sample are approximately 990,000 distinct CDR3 sequences, about a third of which were seen just once. The ten largest account for 13% of the sample. What the authors observed across the whole study: In both this cohort and an independent cohort of over 350 donors, the cumulative frequency of public TCR beta family members distinguished carriers of CMV infection plus the relevant HLA type. The ex vivo response was dominated by HLA-C-restricted CMV-specific TCR beta clonotypes, which also provided the single most frequent clonotype in two of eight donors.

Germline trimming amounts to 5 bases on V and 3 bases on J, with 9 as the count of junction bases outside the gene matches. Via the germline V gene (reference sequence), CDR1 is MNHEY and CDR2 SMNVEV. The CDR3, from cysteine to phenylalanine, totals 15 residues. Just CDR3 DNA is preserved here, 45 bases in frame from base 1. In the paper's terms, the treatment or condition label means: in vitro stimulation with specific CMV peptide epitopes to enrich CMV-specific T cells. This chain is built from TRBV27 and TRBJ1-1; 7 junctional bases match TRBD1. The source material was cultured CD8+ T cells from PBMCs, sampled from culture after CMV antigen stimulation. The TCR sequence derives from a human donor in good health (CMV status not recorded). Some clones in this sample may be carry-over from other donors' samples. The CDR3 has the sequence CASSQRGRWDTEAFF. The DNA sequence reads TGTGCCAGCAGTCAGAGGGGGCGTTGGGACACTGAAGCTTTCTTT.